This T cell receptor (beta chain) was retrieved from a study of blood T cell repertoires in COVID-19 (TCRdb year 2020). Regarding the study in general: Samples covering the acute and convalescent phases of COVID-19 were provided by collaborators in the United States, Italy and Spain. Where available, HLA class I and class II types were obtained from metadata supplied by the sample provider rather than from assay-based typing. The prospective study material was composed of cDNA or gDNA derived from T cells, B-cell-depleted T cells, or PBMCs. The sample metadata nearly always contained a de-identified subject ID, COVID-19 status, age in years and sex. Deeply sampled blood TCRbeta repertoires from subjects exposed to, actively infected with, or recovered from COVID-19 were included in the dataset. Samples came from the ongoing ImmuneRACE study (first 160 participants) plus 1,254 subjects from 6 global collaborators. The repertoires were made available in a free public database intended to serve as a resource for research on the immune response to SARS-CoV-2.

TCRbeta CDR3 regions were amplified from genomic DNA using the immunoSEQ Assay, a bias-controlled multiplex PCR. The original pipeline was this. The number of nucleated cells in each sample was estimated from the amplification of reference gene primers within the assay. To quantify the absolute abundance of each unique TCRbeta CDR3 rearrangement, sequence reads were collapsed and filtered. For each sample, productive Simpson clonality was calculated as the square root of Simpson's diversity index over productive rearrangements. TCRdb re-hosts the immuneACCESS table, in-frame sequences only. Its copies lack some clones; in the studies checked, an unresolved V gene accounts for under half of them, and the cause for the rest is not known. Clone size and V and J calls were adopted from that table, with D and trimming inferred from the DNA. The sample has about 280,000 clones on record, around 85% of them singletons. The biggest ten clones account for roughly 5.3% of the sample.

As encoded in the germline V gene, CDR1 is SNHLY while CDR2 is FYNNEI. The CDR3 runs 15 amino acids, cysteine and phenylalanine included. CDR3 DNA is the only sequence kept; it has 45 bases, read in frame from the first base. V is trimmed back by 5 bases and J by 4 bases, and the junction contains 9 bases that no gene match accounts for. With regard to this clone: This receptor's antigen is unknown. Per-base qualities were not stored, and no clone one base away is much larger.

Collaborating institutions collected whole blood in K2EDTA tubes following their own protocols. For TCRbeta analysis, collaborator samples were shipped as frozen whole blood, as isolated PBMCs, or as DNA extracted from either sample type. Results the study describes overall, beyond this receptor: The quantity of clinical and demographic metadata differed by source and by participant and was supplied without curation.

The sample was peripheral blood. The sequence derives from a man between 45 and 60 years old with active or convalescent COVID-19. The chain joins TRBV2 to TRBJ2-7; TRBD1 fits 9 bases in the junction. The CDR3 sequence is CASSPTETGGYEQYF. The sequenced DNA: TGTGCCAGCAGTCCGACAGAGACAGGGGGGTACGAGCAGTACTTC.